This T cell receptor (beta chain) was found in a study of cytomegalovirus exposure and HLA in healthy donors (dated by TCRdb to the late 2010s). In terms of the full investigation: An earlier analysis of 587 of the donors reported 276 Gb of sequence data and 100 million to 140 million unique TCR beta sequences from 150 million to 200 million T cells. Of the roughly 390 genotyped donors, roughly 80% fell in the genetic ancestry cluster associated with self-reported Caucasian donors. The later analysis used no new phenotypic data to find candidate immune exposures, relying instead on TCR beta sequences and their occurrence across donors. Class I and class II HLA loci were covered by the typing at four-digit resolution. The number of donors typed differed by locus, with about 629-630 for A, B, C, DRB1 and DQB1, around 520 for DQA1, approximately 570 for DPA1, and roughly 450 for DPB1. The T cell repertoires of 670 or so subjects were profiled by immunosequencing and related to cytomegalovirus serostatus. The study combined high-throughput TCR immunosequencing, statistical association of individual TCRs with disease status, and machine learning to predict cytomegalovirus infection status. About 330 gigabases of sequencing data and approximately 92 million unique TCR sequences made up an early release that covered several hundred HLA-typed donors. The study aimed to test whether signatures of past pathogen exposure could be identified by cataloging public T cell receptors. Four or five DR-DQ haplotypes were handled as single units for association and clustering because linkage in the cohort was strong. An earlier analysis of 450 to 750 of the donors used high-throughput TCR beta sequencing to judge whether each TCR beta V gene segment behaved as functional or pseudogenic. Among roughly 400 genotyped donors of the cohort, an average of around 240,000 unique TCR beta nucleotide sequences were sequenced per donor, roughly 20% of them non-productive. In a later genetic analysis, genome-wide SNP genotypes for about three fifths of the roughly 670 donors were used, and that subset was treated as a discovery cohort. Alongside the repertoire data, information on donor age, sex, ethnicity and CMV serostatus was compiled. A separate validation cohort of about 110 different subjects was used in addition to the roughly 620-subject first cohort. Every discovery cohort repertoire had been produced on one sequencing platform. A later analysis re-analyzed previously published TCR beta repertoires from about 730 donors and added high-resolution HLA genotyping to study TCR occurrence patterns.

Overall study results and their limits: According to the authors, the approach could potentially be generalized to other disease states and immunological phenotypes. Presence/absence analyses assumed roughly uniform sequencing depth across donors, an assumption that may not hold. A group of highly shared sequence variants was considered likely to be a technical artifact of the sequencing pipeline. In a later genetic analysis, fewer N-insertions in productive TCRs were reported among donors in an Asian-associated ancestry cluster than the approximately 710-donor mean. In an earlier analysis of some 500 of the donors, most TCR beta V segments appeared in productive rearrangements about 87% or about 30% of the time, broadly matching IMGT annotations. Because some donors lacked HLA typing at each locus, the association tests relied only on the typed subset. In vitro tests confirmed that a few of the cytomegalovirus-associated TCR beta chains recognize cytomegalovirus antigens. Only TCR beta chains were sequenced in this cohort, and the absence of alpha or paired-chain data limited detectable features. At a false discovery rate of 0.05, a later analysis linked under 20,000 TCR beta sequences to specific HLA alleles. In the study, around 150 TCR beta chains were listed as associated with cytomegalovirus. Compared with equally common non-associated chains, HLA-associated TCR beta chains in a later analysis were more clonally expanded and had lower generation probabilities. Several of the top co-occurrence clusters appeared to be linked to parvovirus B19, influenza, CMV and Epstein-Barr virus, according to a later analysis. When HLA alleles, especially DR and DQ, strongly co-occurred, TCR associations were difficult to assign to individual alleles. For the cohort, immune exposure information was limited to CMV serostatus. In a later genetic analysis, a missense DCLRE1C variant was associated with V-gene and J-gene trimming of TCR beta chains, and the association was replicated in an independent cohort. Most CMV-associated TCR beta chains appeared to be HLA-restricted in a later analysis, and the HLA associations seemed to be driven largely by CMV exposure. Correlated functional status among segregating V segments might be attributable to linkage disequilibrium, but an unknown experimental factor could not be ruled out. Because the 87-base-pair reads could not distinguish some IMGT-functional V segments, including TRBV6-2 and TRBV6-3, those segments were excluded. In a later analysis, the rate of TCR association differed among HLA loci, with DRB1 alleles having the most associated TCRs and HLA-C alleles having the fewest. Because counts were too low, seventeen rarely observed V segments, including chromosome 9 orphons, were excluded from the earlier analysis of around 640 of the donors. The classifier was reported to diagnose cytomegalovirus status with high specificity and sensitivity in both the original and validation cohorts. A further reported finding was that TCR beta sequences accurately predicted the HLA-A and HLA-B alleles for most subjects in the first cohort. While some public TCRs were present in many individuals, most TCR sequences turned up only very rarely across donors.

The cohort comprised around 690 healthy bone marrow donors. All cohort members were sampled while nominally healthy, although unrecorded immune exposures were likely present. The donor tested CMV seropositive and was one of the 289 seropositive cohort members. A peripheral blood sample was provided by each donor, and peripheral blood mononuclear cells were used for TCR beta sequencing. Genomic DNA extraction from the blood cell samples was performed with the Qiagen DNeasy Blood Extraction Kit. Receptor amplification or capture employed the immunoSEQ multiplex PCR assay. A mixture of 60 forward primers for TCR Vbeta segments and 13 reverse primers for TCR Jbeta segments was used in the multiplex PCR. Amplification of the CDR3 region of rearranged TCR beta genes was performed with a multiplex PCR assay on genomic DNA. The amplified TCR beta libraries were sequenced on the Illumina HiSeq System as 87-base-pair reads. From the authors' description of their analysis: A later analysis counted approximately 74 million unique TCR beta chains across the 700 or so repertoires, and 9 million to 14 million of these chains were shared by at least two donors. Raw reads were error-corrected and collapsed into unique sequences by a nearest-neighbor algorithm in which closely related sequences were merged to remove PCR and sequencing errors. To assign V, D and J gene segments, CDR3 sequences were aligned to IMGT reference sequences. For a sequence to be retained, at least a six-nucleotide match to both a V gene segment and a J gene segment was required. Rearrangements were called productive when the CDR3 lacked stop codons and stayed in frame with V and J; all others were non-productive. Following IMGT convention, CDR3 was defined as the stretch from the second conserved V-encoded cysteine to the conserved J-encoded phenylalanine. Sequences without an unambiguous match to a single V gene segment were excluded from the earlier analysis of several hundred of the donors. In an earlier analysis of a few hundred of the donors, V segments were called functional above 56.7% productive rearrangements and were called segregating when the between-donor standard deviation exceeded 5%. A statistical classification framework was developed to diagnose cytomegalovirus status using the catalog of TCR beta chain sequences. V and J gene assignment, in a later analysis, came from comparing TCR nucleotide sequences with IMGT/GENE-DB human TR gene sequences. A later analysis assigned CDR3 sequences and most-parsimonious VDJ recombination scenarios with the TCRdist pipeline. In a later analysis, each TCR beta chain was defined by its CDR3 amino acid sequence together with its V-gene family, and reads lacking a unique V-gene family were excluded. To address suspected cross-contamination and a sequencing artifact, a later analysis removed approximately 590 highly shared, low-generation-probability nucleotide sequences. A later analysis calculated a clonal expansion index for each public chain from normalized within-repertoire ranks of inferred template counts. In a later analysis, generation probabilities were computed using a VDJ recombination model fitted to out-of-frame rearrangements, and the results were checked against IGoR. Hypergeometric tests were used in a later analysis to score TCR-TCR, TCR-HLA and TCR-CMV co-occurrence, with a repertoire-size bias correction applied to the TCR pairs. To estimate false discovery rates, a later analysis permuted the HLA or CMV assignments 20 times. In a later analysis, co-occurring TCRs were grouped using DBSCAN, with TCRdist sequence similarity added in when clustering inside HLA-allele-positive subsets. Repertoires with fewer than 30,000 or more than 120,000 public chains, plus five repertoires with anomalous nucleotide sharing, were excluded from co-occurrence clustering. The table comes from immuneACCESS by way of TCRdb, which keeps in-frame sequences with V and J called. Part of the clones is missing from these tables; in studies checked, under half for an unresolved V gene and the rest for unknown reasons. V and J calls and clone size are given by that table; D and trimming were obtained from the DNA. The sample contains under 150,000 clones, roughly four fifths of them found a single time. The ten largest clones capture 5.9% of the sample.

The V end gives up 3 bases and the J end 2 bases, leaving 7 bases in the junction not matched to a gene. Measured from the cysteine to the phenylalanine, the CDR3 is 16 residues long. The read is trimmed to its CDR3 DNA, 48 bases read in frame from base 1. The CDR1 and CDR2 encoded by the germline V gene (reference sequence) are LNHDA and SQIVND. About this clone: Its target antigen remains unknown. The input lacks base qualities; no much larger clone sits a single base away.

The V and J genes are TRBV19 and TRBJ2-3; 8 nucleotides in the junction match TRBD2. Sequences were obtained from PBMCs. This sequence originates from a middle-aged woman in good health and CMV-seropositive. This receptor has the CDR3 CASSIFREGSTDTQYF. In nucleotide form, the sequence is TGTGCCAGTAGTATCTTTCGGGAGGGATCCACAGATACGCAGTATTTT. With the portions outside the CDR3 filled from the reference TRBV19 and TRBJ2-3 genes, the complete variable region becomes DGGITQSPKYLFRKEGQNVTLSCEQNLNHDAMYWYRQDPGQGLRLIYYSQIVNDFQKGDIAEGYSVSREKKESFPLTVTSAQKNPTAFYLCASSIFREGSTDTQYFGPGTRLTVL.